The present TCR beta chain was sequenced within a study of T cells in Graves' hyperthyroidism and ophthalmopathy. About the research overall: Peripheral blood sampling occurred at initial diagnosis, before any treatment. General study findings and limits: Classification by a 13 V-J model distinguished ophthalmopathy from stable hyperthyroidism.

In this sample, this clonotype turned up many times. Antigen: not known. Germline values: CDR1 MDHEN, CDR2 SYDVKM. Deletions cut 8 bases from V and 2 bases from J, with 10 bases between. The CDR3 extends over 12 amino acids. The investigators amplified TCR beta CDR3 regions from RNA transcripts. The HTBI primer set drove a first-round RT-PCR of the TCR CDR3. MiXCR was run by TCRdb on the multiplex PCR reads, yielding one entry per CDR3 protein. The top ten hold 29% of the sample, which has around 500,000 distinct CDR3 sequences, about 16% seen once. The specimen sequenced was blood. The sequence was collected from a woman younger than 45 with Graves' ophthalmopathy. This chain uses TRBV28 with TRBJ2-7, with D maybe TRBD2 (5 bases). Here the CDR3 reads CASAGIAYEQYF. The DNA of the CDR3 is TGTGCCAGCGCCGGGATCGCCTACGAGCAGTACTTC.